The 3 T cell receptor beta chains reported below all come from one sample, sequenced in a study of blood T cell repertoires in COVID-19. Method: immunoSEQ multiplex PCR; TCRdb's copy keeps in-frame clones and lacks some. The data show about 190,000 clones, roughly 83% seen once. Sequenced material: PBMCs or T cells enriched from blood (not recorded which). The receptors derive from a woman aged 25-40 years who had recovered from COVID-19.

The J gene is TRBJ2-1, the V gene TRBV28; possibly TRBD2 for D (5 bases). The CDR3 extends over 16 amino acids. The V gene lost 7 bases and the J gene lost 5 bases, with 21 bases spanning the gap. CDR1 MDHEN and CDR2 SYDVKM come from the germline V gene. CDR3 sequence: CASTLGLAGKDNEQFF. CDR3 DNA sequence: TGTGCCAGCACATTGGGTCTAGCAGGAAAGGACAATGAGCAGTTCTTC.

The chain has TRBV2 and TRBJ2-7; TRBD1 matches 7 bases. The CDR3 loop spans 14 amino acids. V shed 5 bases, J shed 6 bases, and the junction held 10 bases outside the gene matches. CDR1 is SNHLY and CDR2 is FYNNEI in the germline V gene. The CDR3 reads CASSIGDRRAEQYF. In nucleotides, the CDR3 is TGTGCCAGCAGTATTGGGGACAGAAGAGCCGAGCAGTACTTC.

This clone was counted a single time. The V gene is TRBV4-1, the J gene TRBJ2-2; D might be TRBD2 (6 bases). Trimming cost V 5 bases and J 5 bases, with 12 bases left between them. The CDR3 is 14 amino acids. Germline CDR1 reads MGHRA; CDR2 reads YSYEKL. The CDR3 bases are TGCGCCAGCAGCAAACCGGGGAGGACCGGGGAGCTGTTTTTT. Its translation: CASSKPGRTGELFF.